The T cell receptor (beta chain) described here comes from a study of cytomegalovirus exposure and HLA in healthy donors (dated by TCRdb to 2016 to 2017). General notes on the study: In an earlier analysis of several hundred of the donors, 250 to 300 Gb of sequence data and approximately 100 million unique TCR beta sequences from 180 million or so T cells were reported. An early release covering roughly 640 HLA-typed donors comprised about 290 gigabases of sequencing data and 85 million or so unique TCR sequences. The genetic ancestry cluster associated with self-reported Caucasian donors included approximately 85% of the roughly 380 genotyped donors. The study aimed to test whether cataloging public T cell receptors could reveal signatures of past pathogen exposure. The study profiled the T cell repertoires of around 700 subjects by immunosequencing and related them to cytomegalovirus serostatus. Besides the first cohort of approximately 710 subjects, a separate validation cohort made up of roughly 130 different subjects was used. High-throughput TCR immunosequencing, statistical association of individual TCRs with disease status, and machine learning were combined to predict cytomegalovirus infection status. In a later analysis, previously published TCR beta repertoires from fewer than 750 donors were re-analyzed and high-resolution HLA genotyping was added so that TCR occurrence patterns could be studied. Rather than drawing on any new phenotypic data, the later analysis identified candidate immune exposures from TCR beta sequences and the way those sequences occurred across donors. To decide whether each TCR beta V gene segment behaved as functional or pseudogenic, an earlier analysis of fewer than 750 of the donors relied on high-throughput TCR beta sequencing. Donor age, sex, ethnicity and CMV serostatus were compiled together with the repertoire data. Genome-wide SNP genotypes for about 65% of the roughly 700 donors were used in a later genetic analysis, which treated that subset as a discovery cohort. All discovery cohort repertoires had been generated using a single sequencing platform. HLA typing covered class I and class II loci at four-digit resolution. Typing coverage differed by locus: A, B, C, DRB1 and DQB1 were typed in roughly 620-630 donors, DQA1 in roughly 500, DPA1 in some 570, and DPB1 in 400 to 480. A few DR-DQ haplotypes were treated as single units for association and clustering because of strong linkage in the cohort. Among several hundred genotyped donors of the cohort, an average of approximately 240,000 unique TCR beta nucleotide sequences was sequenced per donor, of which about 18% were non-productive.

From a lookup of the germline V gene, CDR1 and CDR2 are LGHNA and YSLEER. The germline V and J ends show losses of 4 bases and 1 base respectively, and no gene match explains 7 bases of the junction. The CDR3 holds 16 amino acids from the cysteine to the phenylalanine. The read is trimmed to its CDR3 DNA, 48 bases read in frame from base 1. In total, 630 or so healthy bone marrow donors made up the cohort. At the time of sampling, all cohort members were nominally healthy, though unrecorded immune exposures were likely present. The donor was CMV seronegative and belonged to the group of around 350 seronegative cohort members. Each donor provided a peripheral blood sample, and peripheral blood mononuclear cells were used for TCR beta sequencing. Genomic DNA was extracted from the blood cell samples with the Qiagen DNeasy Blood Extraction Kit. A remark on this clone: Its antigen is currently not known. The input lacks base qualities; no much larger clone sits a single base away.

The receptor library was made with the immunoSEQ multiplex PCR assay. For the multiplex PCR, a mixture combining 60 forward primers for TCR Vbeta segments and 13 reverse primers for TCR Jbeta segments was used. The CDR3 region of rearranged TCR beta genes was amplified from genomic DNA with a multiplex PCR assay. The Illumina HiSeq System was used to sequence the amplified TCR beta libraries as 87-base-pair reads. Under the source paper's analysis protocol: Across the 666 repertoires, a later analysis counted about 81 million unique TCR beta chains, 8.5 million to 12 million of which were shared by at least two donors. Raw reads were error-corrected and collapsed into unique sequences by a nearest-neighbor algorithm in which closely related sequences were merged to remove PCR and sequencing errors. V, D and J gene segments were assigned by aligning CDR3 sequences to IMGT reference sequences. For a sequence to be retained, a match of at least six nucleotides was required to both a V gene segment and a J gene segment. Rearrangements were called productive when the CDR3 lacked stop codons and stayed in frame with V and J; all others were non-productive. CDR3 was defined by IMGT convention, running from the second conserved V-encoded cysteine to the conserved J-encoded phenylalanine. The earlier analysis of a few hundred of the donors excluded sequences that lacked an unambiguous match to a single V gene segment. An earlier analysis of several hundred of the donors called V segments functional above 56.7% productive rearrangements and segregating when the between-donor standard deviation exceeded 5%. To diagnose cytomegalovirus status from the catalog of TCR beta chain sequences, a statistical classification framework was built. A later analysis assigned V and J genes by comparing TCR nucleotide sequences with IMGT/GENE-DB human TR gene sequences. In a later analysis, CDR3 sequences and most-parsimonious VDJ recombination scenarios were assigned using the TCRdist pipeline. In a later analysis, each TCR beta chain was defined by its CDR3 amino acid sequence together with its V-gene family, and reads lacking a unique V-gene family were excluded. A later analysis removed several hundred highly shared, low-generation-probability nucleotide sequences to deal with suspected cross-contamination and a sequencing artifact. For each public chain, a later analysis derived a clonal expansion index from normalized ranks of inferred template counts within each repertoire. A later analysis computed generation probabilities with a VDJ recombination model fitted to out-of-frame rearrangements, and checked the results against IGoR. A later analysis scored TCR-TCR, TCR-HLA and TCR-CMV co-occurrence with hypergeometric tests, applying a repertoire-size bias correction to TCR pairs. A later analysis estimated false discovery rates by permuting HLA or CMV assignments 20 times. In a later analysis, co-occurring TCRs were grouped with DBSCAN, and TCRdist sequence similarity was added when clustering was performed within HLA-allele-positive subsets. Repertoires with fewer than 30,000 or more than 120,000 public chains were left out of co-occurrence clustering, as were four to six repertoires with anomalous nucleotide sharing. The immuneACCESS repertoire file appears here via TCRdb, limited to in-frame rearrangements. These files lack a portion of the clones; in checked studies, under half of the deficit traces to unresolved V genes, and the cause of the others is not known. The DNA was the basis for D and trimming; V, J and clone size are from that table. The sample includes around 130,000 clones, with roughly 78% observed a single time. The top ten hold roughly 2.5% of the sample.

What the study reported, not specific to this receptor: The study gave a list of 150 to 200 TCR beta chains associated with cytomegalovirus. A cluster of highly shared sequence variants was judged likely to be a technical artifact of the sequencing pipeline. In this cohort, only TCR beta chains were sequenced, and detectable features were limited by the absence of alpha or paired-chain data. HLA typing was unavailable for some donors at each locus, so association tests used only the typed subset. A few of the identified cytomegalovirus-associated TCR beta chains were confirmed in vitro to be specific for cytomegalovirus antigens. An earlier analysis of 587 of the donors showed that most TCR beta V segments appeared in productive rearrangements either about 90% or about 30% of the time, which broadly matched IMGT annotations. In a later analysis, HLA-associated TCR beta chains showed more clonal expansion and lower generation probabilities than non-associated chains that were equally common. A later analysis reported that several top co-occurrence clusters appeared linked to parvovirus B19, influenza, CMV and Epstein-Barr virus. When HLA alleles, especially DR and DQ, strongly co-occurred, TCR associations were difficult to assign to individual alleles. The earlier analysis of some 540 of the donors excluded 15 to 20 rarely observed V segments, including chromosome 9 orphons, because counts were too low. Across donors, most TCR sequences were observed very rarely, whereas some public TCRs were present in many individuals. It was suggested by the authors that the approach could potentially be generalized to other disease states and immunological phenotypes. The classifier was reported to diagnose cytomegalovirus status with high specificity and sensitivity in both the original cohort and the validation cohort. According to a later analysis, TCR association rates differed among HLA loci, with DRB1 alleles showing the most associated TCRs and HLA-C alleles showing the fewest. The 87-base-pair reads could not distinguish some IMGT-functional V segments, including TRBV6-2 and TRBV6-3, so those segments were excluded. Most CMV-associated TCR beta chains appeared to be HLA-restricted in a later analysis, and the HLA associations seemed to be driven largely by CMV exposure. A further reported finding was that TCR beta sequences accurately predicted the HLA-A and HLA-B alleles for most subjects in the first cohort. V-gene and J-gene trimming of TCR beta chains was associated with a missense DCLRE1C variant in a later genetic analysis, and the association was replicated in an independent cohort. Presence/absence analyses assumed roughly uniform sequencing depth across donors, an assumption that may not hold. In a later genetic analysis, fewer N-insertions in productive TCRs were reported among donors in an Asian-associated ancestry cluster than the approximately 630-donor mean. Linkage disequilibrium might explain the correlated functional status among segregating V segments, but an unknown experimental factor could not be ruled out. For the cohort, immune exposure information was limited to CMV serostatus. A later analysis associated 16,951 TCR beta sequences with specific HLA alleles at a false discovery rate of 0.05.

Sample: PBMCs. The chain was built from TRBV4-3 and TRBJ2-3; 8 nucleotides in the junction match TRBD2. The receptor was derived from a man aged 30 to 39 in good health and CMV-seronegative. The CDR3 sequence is CASSPHDSGGTDTQYF. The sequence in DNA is TGCGCCAGCAGCCCCCACGATAGCGGGGGCACAGATACGCAGTATTTT.